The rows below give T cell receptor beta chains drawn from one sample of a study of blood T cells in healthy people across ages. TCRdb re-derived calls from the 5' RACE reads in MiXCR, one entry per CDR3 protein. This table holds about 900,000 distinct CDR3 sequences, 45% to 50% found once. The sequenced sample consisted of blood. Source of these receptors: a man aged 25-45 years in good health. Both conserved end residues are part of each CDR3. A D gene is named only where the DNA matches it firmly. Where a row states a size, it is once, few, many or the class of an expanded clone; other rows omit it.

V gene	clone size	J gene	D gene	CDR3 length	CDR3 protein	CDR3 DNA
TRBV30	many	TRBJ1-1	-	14	CAWSVRAHGTEAFF	TGTGCCTGGAGTGTCCGGGCCCACGGGACTGAAGCTTTCTTT
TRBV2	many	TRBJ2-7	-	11	CASSEAYEQYF	TGTGCCAGCAGTGAAGCCTACGAGCAGTACTTC
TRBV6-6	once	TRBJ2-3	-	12	CASMGSTDAQYF	TGTGCCAGCATGGGCAGCACAGATGCGCAGTATTTT
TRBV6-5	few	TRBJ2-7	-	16	CASSYSISGASYEQYF	TGTGCCAGCAGTTACTCGATATCTGGGGCCTCCTACGAGCAGTACTTC
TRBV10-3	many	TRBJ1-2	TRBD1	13	CAITGTGGDGYTF	TGTGCCATCACCGGGACAGGGGGTGATGGCTACACCTTC
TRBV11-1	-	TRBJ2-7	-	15	CASSFSMDKTYEQYF	TGTGCCAGCAGCTTTTCTATGGACAAGACCTACGAGCAGTACTTC
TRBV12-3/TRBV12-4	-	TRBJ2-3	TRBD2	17	CASSGRGGTNRADTQYF	TGTGCCAGCAGTGGGCGGGGGGGCACAAATAGGGCAGATACGCAGTATTTT
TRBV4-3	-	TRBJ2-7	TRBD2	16	CASSQVVGLAEYEQYF	TGCGCCAGCAGCCAAGTCGTGGGACTAGCGGAGTACGAGCAGTACTTC
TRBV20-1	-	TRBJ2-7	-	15	CSARDALAASYEQYF	TGCAGTGCTAGAGATGCCCTAGCCGCCTCCTACGAGCAGTACTTC
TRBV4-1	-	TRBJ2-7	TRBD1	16	CASSHREEDRAHEQYF	TGCGCCAGCAGCCACCGCGAAGAGGACAGGGCCCACGAGCAGTACTTC
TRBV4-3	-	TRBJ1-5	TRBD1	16	CASSQSSGQGNQPQHF	TGCGCCAGCAGCCAATCCTCGGGACAGGGGAATCAGCCCCAGCATTTT
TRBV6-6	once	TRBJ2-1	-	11	CATGAYNEQFF	TGTGCCACCGGAGCCTACAATGAGCAGTTCTTC
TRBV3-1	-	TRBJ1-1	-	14	CASSQGGVNTEAFF	TGTGCCAGCAGCCAAGGGGGGGTGAACACTGAAGCTTTCTTT
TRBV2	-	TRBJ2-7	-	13	CASSEGDFYEQYF	TGTGCCAGCAGTGAAGGGGATTTCTACGAGCAGTACTTC
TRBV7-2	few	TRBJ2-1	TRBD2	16	CASSVSLAGGRGEQFF	TGTGCCAGCAGCGTCTCTCTAGCGGGGGGGCGGGGTGAGCAGTTCTTC
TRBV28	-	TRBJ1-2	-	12	CASSLLHHGYTF	TGTGCCAGCAGTTTATTGCATCATGGCTACACCTTC
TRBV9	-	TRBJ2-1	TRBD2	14	CASGVREGNNEQFF	TGTGCCAGCGGCGTACGGGAGGGGAACAATGAGCAGTTCTTC
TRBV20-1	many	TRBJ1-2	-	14	CSARVLAGGYGYTF	TGCAGTGCTAGAGTCCTTGCCGGGGGGTATGGCTACACCTTC
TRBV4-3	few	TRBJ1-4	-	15	CASSQPGHTNEKLFF	TGCGCCAGCAGCCAGCCGGGACACACTAATGAAAAACTGTTTTTT
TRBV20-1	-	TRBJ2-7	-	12	CSAPHGATEQYF	TGCAGTGCTCCTCACGGCGCCACCGAGCAGTACTTC
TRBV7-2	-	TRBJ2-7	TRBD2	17	CASSLRTSEVTSYEQYF	TGTGCCAGCAGCTTACGGACTAGCGAAGTAACTTCCTACGAGCAGTACTTC
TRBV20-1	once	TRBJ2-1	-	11	CSARDPNEQFF	TGCAGTGCGAGGGATCCCAATGAGCAGTTCTTC
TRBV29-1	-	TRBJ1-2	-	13	CSVVTGGNYGYTF	TGCAGCGTTGTAACAGGCGGTAACTATGGCTACACCTTC
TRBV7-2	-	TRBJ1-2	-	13	CASILGLGYGYTF	TGTGCCAGCATCCTTGGACTTGGCTATGGCTACACCTTC
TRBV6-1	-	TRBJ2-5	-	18	CVSSRQEGGETSKETQYF	TGTGTCAGCAGTAGGCAAGAGGGGGGCGAAACAAGCAAAGAGACCCAGTACTTC
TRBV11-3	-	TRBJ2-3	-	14	CASGSSSTADTQYF	TGTGCCAGCGGCTCCTCTAGCACCGCAGATACGCAGTATTTT
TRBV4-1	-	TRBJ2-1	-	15	CASSQVPGVSSEQFF	TGCGCCAGCAGCCAAGTGCCAGGGGTGTCGTCTGAGCAGTTCTTC
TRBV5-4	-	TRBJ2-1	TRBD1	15	CASSTGQGEINEQFF	TGTGCCAGCAGCACAGGACAGGGGGAAATTAATGAGCAGTTCTTC
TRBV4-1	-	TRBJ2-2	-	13	CASSQGSDGELFF	TGCGCCAGCAGCCAAGGGTCGGACGGGGAGCTGTTTTTT
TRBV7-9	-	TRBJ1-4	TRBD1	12	CASSHGQASLFF	TGTGCCAGCAGCCACGGACAGGCGTCACTGTTTTTT
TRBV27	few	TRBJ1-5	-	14	CASSRLGGSQPQHF	TGTGCCAGCTCCCGACTGGGCGGGAGTCAGCCCCAGCATTTT
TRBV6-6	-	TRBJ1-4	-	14	CASSHSGSDGKLFF	TGTGCCAGCAGTCATAGCGGGTCCGACGGAAAACTGTTTTTT
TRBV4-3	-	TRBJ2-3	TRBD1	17	CASSQDRQGAFTDTQYF	TGCGCCAGCAGCCAAGATAGGCAGGGGGCTTTCACAGATACGCAGTATTTT
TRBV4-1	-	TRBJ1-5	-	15	CASSQVGYSNQPQHF	TGCGCCAGCAGCCAAGTAGGTTATAGCAATCAGCCCCAGCATTTT
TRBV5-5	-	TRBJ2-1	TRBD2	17	CASGSLAGTSSYNEQFF	TGTGCCAGCGGGAGCCTAGCGGGAACTAGCTCCTACAATGAGCAGTTCTTC